Sequencing of this T cell receptor (beta chain) was carried out in a study of control samples from healthy donors and cancer patients. The method was immunoSEQ multiplex PCR; TCRdb's version includes in-frame clones alone and lacks a portion of them. The data contain more than 120,000 clones, about nine tenths of them singletons. This CDR3 spans 13 amino acids. CDR1 SGDLS and CDR2 YYNGEE come from the germline V gene. Trimming cost V 4 bases and J 3 bases, with 7 bases left between them. Sequencing input: blood. The origin of this receptor is a young man in good health. The V gene is TRBV9, the J gene TRBJ2-2; no firm D call. The CDR3 here is CASSPHYTGELFF. DNA for the CDR3: TGTGCCAGCAGCCCCCACTACACCGGGGAGCTGTTTTTT.